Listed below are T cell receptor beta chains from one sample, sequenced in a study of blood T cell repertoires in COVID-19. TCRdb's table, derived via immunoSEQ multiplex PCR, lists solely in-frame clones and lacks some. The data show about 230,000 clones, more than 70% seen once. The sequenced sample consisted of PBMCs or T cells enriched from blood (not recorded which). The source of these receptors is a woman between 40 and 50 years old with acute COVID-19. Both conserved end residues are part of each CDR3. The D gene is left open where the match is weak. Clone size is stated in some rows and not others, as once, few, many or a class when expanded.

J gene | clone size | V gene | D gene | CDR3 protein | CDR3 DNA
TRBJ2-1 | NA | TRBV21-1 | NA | CASRGVLRHNEQFF | TGTGCCAGCAGGGGCGTCCTACGTCACAATGAGCAGTTCTTC
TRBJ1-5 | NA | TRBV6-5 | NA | CASRSRRSEAQPQHF | TGTGCCAGCCGTTCTCGGCGGTCCGAAGCTCAGCCCCAGCATTTT
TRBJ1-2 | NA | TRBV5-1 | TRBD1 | CASSGQAYYGYTF | TGCGCCAGCTCCGGACAGGCGTACTATGGCTACACCTTC
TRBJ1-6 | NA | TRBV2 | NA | CASAAAGSYNSPLHF | TGTGCCAGCGCCGCTGCCGGCTCCTATAATTCACCCCTCCACTTT
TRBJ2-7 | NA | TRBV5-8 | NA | CASSFTYEQYF | TGTGCCAGCAGCTTTACCTACGAGCAGTACTTC
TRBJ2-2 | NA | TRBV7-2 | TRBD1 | CASSTTGQAAAGELFF | TGTGCCAGCAGCACGACTGGACAGGCCGCGGCCGGGGAGCTGTTTTTT
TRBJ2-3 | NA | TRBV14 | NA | CASSQGLGYQDTQYF | TGTGCCAGCAGCCAAGGACTAGGGTATCAGGATACGCAGTATTTT
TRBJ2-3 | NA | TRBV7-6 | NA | CASSPIMSQGTDTQYF | TGTGCCAGCAGCCCAATTATGTCCCAGGGCACAGATACGCAGTATTTT
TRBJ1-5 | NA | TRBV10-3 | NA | CAISEGRDTLQPQHF | TGTGCCATCAGTGAGGGCCGGGACACTTTACAGCCCCAGCATTTT
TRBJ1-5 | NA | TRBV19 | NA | CASSIGQSQHF | TGTGCCAGTAGTATTGGGCAGTCCCAGCATTTT
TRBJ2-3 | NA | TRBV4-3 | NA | CASSRGPDTQYF | TGCGCCAGCAGCCGGGGGCCAGATACGCAGTATTTT
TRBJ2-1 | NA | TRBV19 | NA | CASETRSFSYNEQFF | TGTGCCAGTGAGACTCGTTCCTTCTCCTACAATGAGCAGTTCTTC
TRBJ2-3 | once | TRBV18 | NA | CASSPPGSDTQYF | TGTGCCAGCTCACCACCCGGGTCAGATACGCAGTATTTT
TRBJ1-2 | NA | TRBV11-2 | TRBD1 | CASSWTGQHNYGYTF | TGTGCCAGCAGTTGGACGGGACAGCATAACTATGGCTACACCTTC
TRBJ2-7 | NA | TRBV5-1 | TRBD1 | CASSLAAGGAASAYEQYF | TGCGCCAGCAGCTTGGCCGCAGGGGGCGCGGCTAGCGCCTACGAGCAGTACTTC
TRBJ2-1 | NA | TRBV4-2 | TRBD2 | CASSQDAAGNYNEQFF | TGTGCCAGCAGCCAAGATGCAGCGGGAAACTACAATGAGCAGTTCTTC
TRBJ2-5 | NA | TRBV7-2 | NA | CASSSTRRDQETQYF | TGTGCCAGCAGCTCGACCAGACGGGACCAAGAGACCCAGTACTTC
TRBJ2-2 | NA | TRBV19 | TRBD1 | CASGWGTGSTGELFF | TGTGCCAGTGGATGGGGGACAGGGAGCACCGGGGAGCTGTTTTTT
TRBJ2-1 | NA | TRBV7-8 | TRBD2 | CASSLETSGRAGGYNEQFF | TGTGCCAGCAGCTTAGAAACTAGCGGGAGGGCGGGGGGATACAATGAGCAGTTCTTC
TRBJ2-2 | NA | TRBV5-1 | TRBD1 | CASSPRQGEANTGELFF | TGCGCCAGCAGCCCTCGACAGGGGGAAGCGAACACCGGGGAGCTGTTTTTT
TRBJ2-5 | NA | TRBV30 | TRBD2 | CAKASGNTQETQYF | TGTGCCAAGGCTAGCGGGAACACACAAGAGACCCAGTACTTC
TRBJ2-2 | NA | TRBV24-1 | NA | CATSDLVRGPLNTGELFF | TGTGCCACCAGTGATTTGGTCAGGGGCCCGTTGAACACCGGGGAGCTGTTTTTT
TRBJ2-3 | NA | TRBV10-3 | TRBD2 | CAISESVGGGQSDTQYF | TGTGCCATCAGTGAGTCGGTTGGCGGGGGGCAGTCCGATACGCAGTATTTT
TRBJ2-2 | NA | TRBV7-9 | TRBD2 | CASSPSSGKIGELFF | TGTGCCAGCAGCCCCAGTAGCGGGAAGATCGGGGAGCTGTTTTTT
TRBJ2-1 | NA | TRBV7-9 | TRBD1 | CASSSNYRGEHNEQFF | TGTGCCAGCAGCTCCAATTACAGGGGGGAGCACAATGAGCAGTTCTTC
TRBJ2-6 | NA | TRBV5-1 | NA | CASSARTDSGANVLTF | TGCGCCAGCAGCGCCCGTACAGACTCTGGGGCCAACGTCCTGACTTTC
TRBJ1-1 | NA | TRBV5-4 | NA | CASNREKGKSTEAFF | TGTGCCAGCAACAGAGAGAAGGGGAAGTCCACTGAAGCTTTCTTT
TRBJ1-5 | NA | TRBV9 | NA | CASSGGRTGNQPQHF | TGTGCCAGCAGCGGAGGGCGCACCGGCAATCAGCCCCAGCATTTT
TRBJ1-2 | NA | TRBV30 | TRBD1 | CAWSGGTGGGGYTF | TGTGCCTGGAGTGGGGGGACAGGGGGCGGTGGCTACACCTTC
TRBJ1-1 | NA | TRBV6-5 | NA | CASIWAGDTEAFF | TGTGCCAGCATCTGGGCGGGGGACACTGAAGCTTTCTTT
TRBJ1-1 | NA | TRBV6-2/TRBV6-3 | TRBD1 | CASSYPDRGRFGTEAFF | TGTGCCAGCAGTTACCCTGACAGGGGGAGGTTTGGCACTGAAGCTTTCTTT
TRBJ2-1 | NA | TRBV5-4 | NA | CASSFTGAFEQFF | TGTGCCAGCAGCTTCACGGGAGCCTTTGAGCAGTTCTTC
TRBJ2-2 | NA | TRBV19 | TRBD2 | CASSVLAGVGTGELFF | TGTGCCAGTAGTGTACTAGCGGGAGTTGGCACCGGGGAGCTGTTTTTT
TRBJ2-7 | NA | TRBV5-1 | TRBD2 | CASSLRERGGRGEQYF | TGCGCCAGCAGCTTGAGGGAGCGGGGGGGCCGTGGGGAGCAGTACTTC
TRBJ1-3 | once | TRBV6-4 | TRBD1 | CASSGGPGTANSGNTIYF | TGTGCCAGCAGTGGGGGTCCGGGGACAGCAAACTCTGGAAACACCATATATTTT
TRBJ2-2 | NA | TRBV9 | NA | CASSVIAENTGELFF | TGTGCCAGCAGCGTTATAGCGGAAAACACCGGGGAGCTGTTTTTT
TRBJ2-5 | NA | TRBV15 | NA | CATSRDRGWQTQYF | TGTGCCACCAGCAGAGATAGAGGGTGGCAGACCCAGTACTTC
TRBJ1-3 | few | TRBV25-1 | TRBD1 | CASSGSGGRGNTIYF | TGTGCCAGCAGTGGATCAGGGGGAAGGGGAAACACCATATATTTT
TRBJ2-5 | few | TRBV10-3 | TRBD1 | CATKGQGVGETQYF | TGTGCCACCAAAGGACAGGGTGTGGGCGAGACCCAGTACTTC
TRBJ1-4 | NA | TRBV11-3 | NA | CASSEDRGGEKLFF | TGTGCCAGCAGCGAAGATAGGGGCGGAGAAAAACTGTTTTTT
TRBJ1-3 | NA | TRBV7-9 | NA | CASSRGQSGGNTIYF | TGTGCCAGCAGCCGCGGACAGTCGGGAGGAAACACCATATATTTT
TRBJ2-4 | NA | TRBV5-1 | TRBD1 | CASRQSGQEAKNIQYF | TGCGCCAGCCGTCAATCGGGACAGGAAGCCAAAAACATTCAGTACTTC
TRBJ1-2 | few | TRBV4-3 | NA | CASSVTHPENYGYTF | TGCGCCAGCAGCGTAACTCACCCTGAAAACTATGGCTACACCTTC
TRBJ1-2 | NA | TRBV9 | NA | CASSPRDTSYYGYTF | TGTGCCAGCAGCCCCCGGGACACATCTTATTATGGCTACACCTTC
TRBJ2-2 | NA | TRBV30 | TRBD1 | CACPDRANTGELFF | TGTGCCTGCCCGGACAGGGCTAACACCGGGGAGCTGTTTTTT
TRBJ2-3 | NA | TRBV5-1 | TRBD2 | CASSFSGGLADTDTQYF | TGCGCCAGCAGCTTCTCGGGTGGTCTAGCGGACACAGATACGCAGTATTTT